The clone carrying this T cell receptor beta chain was recorded many times. Its antigen is undetermined. This sample is part of a study of T cells after yellow fever vaccination. For the study at large: Each low-cell-number fraction was prepared by means of SMART-Seq v4 Ultra Low Input. Study-wide points: FACS-sorted repertoires might harbor abundant contaminating clonotypes from the bulk population. A weaker but faster secondary response was observed, peaking on day 5 versus 15.

Production of TCR cDNA was by 5'RACE template switching, which also added a universal primer site and UMIs. Using its own MiXCR run on the 5' RACE reads, TCRdb lists one record per CDR3 protein. The table lists more than 250,000 distinct CDR3 sequences, around 6.8% of them singletons. The TCR comes from a man aged 18 to 35 who received the YFV17D yellow fever vaccine. The sample consisted of PBMCs, taken approximately 40 days after the first yellow fever vaccination.

The CDR3 sequence is CASSFRGPASGGPDTQYF. The CDR3 DNA is TGCGCCAGCAGCTTCAGGGGGCCAGCTAGCGGGGGGCCAGATACGCAGTATTTT. The rearrangement joins TRBV5-1 to TRBJ2-3, with 11 bases lining up with TRBD2. The CDR3 runs 18 residues. CDR1 and CDR2 (germline): SGHRS, YFSETQ. The V gene end was trimmed by 2 bases and the J gene end by 4 bases; junction bases not matched to a gene: 12.